The 5 T cell receptor beta chains below come from one sample, sequenced in a study of blood T cell repertoires in COVID-19. Assay: immunoSEQ multiplex PCR; the TCRdb copy retains only in-frame clones and omits some. The sample lists about 170,000 clones; more than 75% were seen once. The sequenced sample was peripheral blood. The receptor set was obtained from a man between 18 and 35 years old with COVID-19, enrolled during active disease.

This sequence joins TRBV5-4 and TRBJ2-1, with 13 bases identical to TRBD2. Germline V lookup: CDR1 SGHNT, CDR2 YYREEE (reference sequence). The V and J ends lost 4 bases and 7 bases, in that order; junction bases with no gene match: 11. The CDR3 consists of 17 residues. Here the CDR3 reads CASSRRLAGGPINEQFF. The CDR3 DNA reads TGTGCCAGCAGCCGTAGACTAGCGGGAGGTCCTATAAATGAGCAGTTCTTC.

This clone occurred once. The rearrangement links TRBV28 to TRBJ2-7; TRBD1 is a possible D gene (6 bases). Germline loops: CDR1 MDHEN, CDR2 SYDVKM. This CDR3 has 14 amino acids. V was shortened by 8 bases and J by 2 bases, with 16 bases between the two germline ends. CDR3 residues: CASGTWDKTYEQYF. The CDR3 DNA follows: TGTGCCAGCGGAACGTGGGACAAAACCTACGAGCAGTACTTC.

The gene calls are TRBV13 and TRBJ1-4; no firm D call. V lost 5 bases and J lost 8, with 12 bases in between. Germline CDR1 PRHDT, CDR2 FYEKMQ (reference sequence). This CDR3 contains 13 residues. In nucleotides, the CDR3 is TGTGCCAGCAGCAACCGACGGGGAGAAAAACTGTTTTTT. This codes for CASSNRRGEKLFF. Together with reference TRBV13 and TRBJ1-4, the CDR3 gives the full variable domain: AAGVIQSPRHLIKEKRETATLKCYPIPRHDTVYWYQQGPGQDPQFLISFYEKMQSDKGSIPDRFSAQQFSDYHSELNMSSLELGDSALYFCASSNRRGEKLFFGSGTQLSVL.

The V call is TRBV6-5, the J call TRBJ1-6; D not certain. Deletions cut 2 bases from V and 6 bases from J, with 8 bases between. The CDR3 covers 14 residues. Germline loops: CDR1 MNHEY, CDR2 SVGAGI. The CDR3 nucleotides read TGTGCCAGCAGTTACGGGAGGGTTAATTCACCCCTCCACTTT. Its translation is CASSYGRVNSPLHF.

V and J are TRBV7-2 and TRBJ1-6; TRBD1 aligns across 7 bases. The CDR3 consists of 15 residues. Germline CDR1 and CDR2: SGHTA and FQGNSA. V lost 3 bases to trimming and J lost 5 bases; unmatched junction nucleotides: 4. The CDR3 DNA reads TGTGCCAGCAGCTTCACCGGGACAGATAATTCACCCCTCCACTTT. Protein: CASSFTGTDNSPLHF.